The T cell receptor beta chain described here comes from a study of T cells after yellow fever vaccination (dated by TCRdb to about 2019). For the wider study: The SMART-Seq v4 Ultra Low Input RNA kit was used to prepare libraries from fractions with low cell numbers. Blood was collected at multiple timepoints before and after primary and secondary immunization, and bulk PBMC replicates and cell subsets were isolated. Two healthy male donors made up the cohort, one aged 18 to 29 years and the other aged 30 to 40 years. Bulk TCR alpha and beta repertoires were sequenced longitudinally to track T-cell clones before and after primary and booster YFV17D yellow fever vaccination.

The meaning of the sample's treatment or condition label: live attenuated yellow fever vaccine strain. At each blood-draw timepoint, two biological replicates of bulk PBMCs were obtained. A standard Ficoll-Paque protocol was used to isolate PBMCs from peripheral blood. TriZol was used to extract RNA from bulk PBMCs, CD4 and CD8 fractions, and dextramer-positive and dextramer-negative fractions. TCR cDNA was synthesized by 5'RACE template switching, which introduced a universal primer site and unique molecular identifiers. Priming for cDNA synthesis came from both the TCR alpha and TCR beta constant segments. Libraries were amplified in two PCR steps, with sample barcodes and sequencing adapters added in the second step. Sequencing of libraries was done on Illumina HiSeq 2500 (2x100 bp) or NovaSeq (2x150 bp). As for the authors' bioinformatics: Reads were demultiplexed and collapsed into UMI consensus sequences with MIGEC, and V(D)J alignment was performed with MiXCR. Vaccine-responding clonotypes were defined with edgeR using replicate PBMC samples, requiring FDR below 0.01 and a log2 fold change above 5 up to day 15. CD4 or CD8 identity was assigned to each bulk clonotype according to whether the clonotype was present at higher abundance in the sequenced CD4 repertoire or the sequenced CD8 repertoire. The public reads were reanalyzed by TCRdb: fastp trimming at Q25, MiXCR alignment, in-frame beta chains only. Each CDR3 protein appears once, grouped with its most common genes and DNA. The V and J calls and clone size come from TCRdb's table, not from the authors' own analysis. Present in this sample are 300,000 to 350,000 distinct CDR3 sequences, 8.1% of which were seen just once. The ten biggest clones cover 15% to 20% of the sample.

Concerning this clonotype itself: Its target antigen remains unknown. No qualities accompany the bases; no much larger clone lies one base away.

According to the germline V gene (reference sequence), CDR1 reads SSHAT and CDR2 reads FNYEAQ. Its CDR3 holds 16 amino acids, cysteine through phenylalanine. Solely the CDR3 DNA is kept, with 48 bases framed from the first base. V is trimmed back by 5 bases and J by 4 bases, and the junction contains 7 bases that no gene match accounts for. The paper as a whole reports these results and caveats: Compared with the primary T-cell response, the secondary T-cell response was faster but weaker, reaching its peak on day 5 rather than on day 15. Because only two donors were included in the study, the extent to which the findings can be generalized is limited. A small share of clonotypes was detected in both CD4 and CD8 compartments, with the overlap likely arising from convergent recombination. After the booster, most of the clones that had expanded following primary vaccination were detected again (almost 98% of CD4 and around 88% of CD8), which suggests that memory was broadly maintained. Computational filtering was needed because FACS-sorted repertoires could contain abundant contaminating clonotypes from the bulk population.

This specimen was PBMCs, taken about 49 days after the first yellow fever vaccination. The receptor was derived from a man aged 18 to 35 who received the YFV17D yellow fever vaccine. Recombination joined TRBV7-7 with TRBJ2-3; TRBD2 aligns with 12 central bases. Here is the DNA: TGTGCCAGCAGCCCCCTAGCGGGGGGGCGCGCAGATACGCAGTATTTT. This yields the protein CASSPLAGGRADTQYF.